The 13 T cell receptor beta chains reported below all come from one sample, sequenced in a study of blood T cell repertoires in COVID-19. TCRdb's copy holds only in-frame clones and misses some; the assay was immunoSEQ multiplex PCR. The profile shows about 110,000 clones, 81% of them singletons. Sequences were obtained from peripheral blood. These receptors all stem from a man older than 75 with acute or convalescent COVID-19.

This rearrangement joins TRBV20-1 to TRBJ1-1, with TRBD1 as a possible D gene (6 bases). Trimming cost V 8 bases and J 3 bases, with 10 bases left between them. Germline lookup yields CDR1 DFQATT and CDR2 SNEGSKA (reference sequence). The CDR3 has 11 residues. In DNA, the CDR3 is TGCAGTCCCCAGGGGTACACTGAAGCTTTCTTT. It is translated as CSPQGYTEAFF.

This clone was observed many times. The chain links TRBV5-4 to TRBJ1-4; 7 nucleotides agree with TRBD1. The V and J ends lost 4 bases and 10 bases, in that order; junction bases with no gene match: 4. The CDR3 length is 12 residues. CDR1 is SGHNT, CDR2 YYREEE, per germline (reference sequence). Written as DNA, the CDR3 is TGTGCCAGCAGCGCCAACAGGGGAAAACTGTTTTTT. It translates to CASSANRGKLFF.

This clone was counted only a few times. The chain has TRBV5-6 and TRBJ1-5; the D is unclear. The CDR3 sequence is 14 residues long. The V gene lost 1 base and the J gene lost 9 bases, with 14 bases spanning the gap. Germline loops: CDR1 SGHDT, CDR2 YYEEEE. The CDR3 nucleotides are TGTGCCAGCAGCTTGCGGCAGGCCCCCTTGCCCCAGCATTTT. Translating it yields CASSLRQAPLPQHF. Full variable domain (outside the CDR3, taken from reference TRBV5-6 and TRBJ1-5): DAGVTQSPTHLIKTRGQQVTLRCSPKSGHDTVSWYQQALGQGPQFIFQYYEEEERQRGNFPDRFSGHQFPNYSSELNVNALLLGDSALYLCASSLRQAPLPQHFGDGTRLSIL.

The rearrangement joins TRBV27 to TRBJ2-1; 9 bases match TRBD1. CDR1 MNHEY and CDR2 SMNVEV come from the germline V gene (reference sequence). The CDR3 spans 15 residues. V lost 7 bases and J lost 3; bases outside the gene matches: 7. The CDR3 is CASTRTGVIYNEQFF. As DNA, the CDR3 is TGTGCCAGCACCAGGACAGGGGTTATCTACAATGAGCAGTTCTTC.

The gene calls are TRBV19 and TRBJ2-5; D might be TRBD2 (6 bases). CDR1 LNHDA and CDR2 SQIVND come from the germline V gene (reference sequence). This CDR3 spans 14 amino acids. V was trimmed by 3 bases and J by 5 bases, leaving 13 bases between them. The CDR3 here is CASSIGGVGETQYF. The CDR3 region has the DNA TGTGCCAGTAGTATCGGAGGGGTCGGTGAGACCCAGTACTTC.

Notes on this clone: The same CDR3 arises from other DNA sequences in this sample as well. The chain is built from TRBV5-1 and TRBJ1-4; 11 nucleotides match TRBD1. The CDR3 runs to 15 residues. V lost 4 bases and J lost 4; bases outside the gene matches: 3. Per the germline V gene, CDR1 is SGHRS and CDR2 is YFSETQ. For the CDR3, the DNA is TGCGCCAGCAGCGGACAGGGGGCAAGTAATGAAAAACTGTTTTTT. It specifies CASSGQGASNEKLFF. Variable domain in full (rest from reference TRBV5-1 and TRBJ1-4): KAGVTQTPRYLIKTRGQQVTLSCSPISGHRSVSWYQQTPGQGLQFLFEYFSETQRNKGNFPGRFSGRQFSNSRSEMNVSTLELGDSALYLCASSGQGASNEKLFFGSGTQLSVL.

The chain recombines TRBV30 with TRBJ2-3, with 7 nucleotides matching TRBD2. Per the germline V gene, CDR1 is GTSNPN and CDR2 is SVGIG (reference sequence). The CDR3 spans 14 residues. With V trimmed by 4 bases and J by 4 bases, 8 bases remained unmatched. The CDR3 reads CAWNAGAGPDTQYF. The CDR3, as DNA: TGTGCCTGGAACGCGGGAGCGGGCCCAGATACGCAGTATTTT.

This chain connects TRBV27 to TRBJ1-4, with TRBD1 identical over 9 bases. This CDR3 is built from 17 residues. Germline V lookup: CDR1 MNHEY, CDR2 SMNVEV (reference sequence). The ends lost 0 bases at V and 5 bases at J; junction bases unmatched: 7. CDR3 protein: CASSLSPPGTGNEKLFF. CDR3 DNA: TGTGCCAGCAGTTTATCCCCCCCCGGGACAGGGAATGAAAAACTGTTTTTT.

The V gene is TRBV2, the J gene TRBJ2-1, with 8 bases lining up with TRBD2. The CDR3 is made up of 15 amino acids. CDR1 is SNHLY, CDR2 FYNNEI, per germline. V was pared by 6 bases and J by 1 base, with 5 bases of the junction left unmatched. The CDR3 region has the DNA TGTGCCAGCAGGCCGGGGACTAGTTCCTACAATGAGCAGTTCTTC. It codes for CASRPGTSSYNEQFF.

This chain uses TRBV7-3 with TRBJ2-1, with 9 bases identical to TRBD1. V lost 2 bases, J lost 6 bases, and 2 bases stayed unmatched. The CDR3 extends over 14 amino acids. Germline values: CDR1 SGHTA, CDR2 FQGTGA. The CDR3 spells CASSLGTGSNEQFF. CDR3 sequence (DNA): TGTGCCAGCAGCTTAGGGACAGGGTCCAATGAGCAGTTCTTC.

V and J are TRBV2 and TRBJ2-7, with 9 bases aligning to TRBD1. Losses at the gene ends were 9 bases for V and 1 base for J; bases not matched to a gene: 4. Germline V gene sequence: CDR1 SNHLY, CDR2 FYNNEI. The CDR3 runs 13 residues. CDR3 loop: CASTGGSSYEQYF. The CDR3, as DNA: TGTGCCAGTACAGGGGGCAGTTCCTACGAGCAGTACTTC.

This clone was recorded a few times. The CDR3: CASSLAKTSGRPSEQYF. The CDR3 region has the DNA TGCGCCAGCAGCTTGGCCAAGACTAGCGGGAGACCTAGCGAGCAGTACTTC. The chain carries TRBV5-1 and TRBJ2-7; TRBD2 matches at 12 bases. Germline V CDR1 and CDR2: SGHRS, YFSETQ. The CDR3 sequence is 17 residues long. V lost 0 bases and J lost 6; bases outside the gene matches: 10.

This clone was seen only a few times. The chain couples TRBV9 to TRBJ2-3, with 10 bases lining up with TRBD2. The V gene's germline CDR1 is SGDLS and CDR2 YYNGEE. The trim removed 0 bases at V and 5 bases at J, leaving 3 bases unmatched. CDR3 length: 15 residues. CDR3 sequence (DNA): TGTGCCAGCAGCGTAGTGGCTAGCGGGGGAGATACGCAGTATTTT. Protein sequence: CASSVVASGGDTQYF.